The 18 T cell receptor beta chains given below trace back to one sample, sequenced in a study of CD8 T cells in Susac syndrome (dated by TCRdb to about 2019). Libraries were made using the immunoSEQ multiplex PCR assay. RNA was extracted using the RNeasy kit, and about 0.45 to 1 ug of the RNA was reverse transcribed with random hexamers. TCRdb reprocessing: public reads trimmed at Q25 with fastp, clones called with MiXCR, in-frame beta chains kept. Every distinct CDR3 protein forms one entry, paired with its most common genes and DNA. Counted in this sample were some 180,000 distinct CDR3 sequences; less than 95% of them appeared once. The ten largest clonotypes hold approximately 0.1% of the sample. Material for sequencing was CD4+ T cells from PBMCs. The origin of the receptors is a human donor in good health.

This chain connects TRBV7-3 to TRBJ2-3, with D perhaps matching TRBD1 or TRBD2 (6 bases each). Trimming pared 1 base from V and 6 bases from J, leaving 11 bases between. In germline, CDR1 is SGHTA, CDR2 FQGTGA. This CDR3 spans 14 amino acids. CDR3 nucleotides: TGTGCCAGCAGCTTAAATCGGGGGCCGGATACGCAGTATTTT. This codes for CASSLNRGPDTQYF.

For the CDR3, the DNA is TGTGCCAGCAGCGTAAACCCACTCACCGGGGAGCTGTTTTTT. Translated: CASSVNPLTGELFF. This chain links TRBV9 with TRBJ2-2; D is unresolved. From germline, CDR1 is SGDLS and CDR2 YYNGEE. V was trimmed by 1 base and J by 4 bases, leaving 8 bases between them. The CDR3 is made up of 14 amino acids. The variable domain in full, with the rest retrieved from reference TRBV9 and TRBJ2-2, is DSGVTQTPKHLITATGQRVTLRCSPRSGDLSVYWYQQSLDQGLQFLIQYYNGEERAKGNILERFSAQQFPDLHSELNLSSLELGDSALYFCASSVNPLTGELFFGEGSRLTVL.

The chain is built from TRBV29-1 and TRBJ2-5, with no clear D. CDR1 is SQVTM, CDR2 ANQGSEA, per germline. The CDR3 loop spans 14 amino acids. V lost 1 base and J lost 2, with 11 bases in between. For the CDR3, the DNA is TGCAGCGTTGAAGGAATAGGACCTCAAGAGACCCAGTACTTC. Protein product: CSVEGIGPQETQYF.

The chain is built from TRBV12-3 or TRBV12-4 and TRBJ1-2; the D gene is possibly TRBD1 (6 bases). V dropped 2 bases and J dropped 4 bases, with 11 bases sitting between them. The CDR3 extends over 14 amino acids. The CDR3 spells CASSLTQGGYGYTF. Here the CDR3 DNA reads TGTGCCAGCAGTTTAACACAGGGAGGCTATGGCTACACCTTC.

The chain recombines TRBV6-2 or TRBV6-3 with TRBJ1-1; 9 bases line up with TRBD1. Germline assignment: CDR1 MNHEY and CDR2 SVGEGT. With 7 bases clipped from V and 5 bases from J, the junction kept 11 bases outside the gene matches. This CDR3 contains 15 residues. CDR3 sequence reads: CASTKIQGAGTEAFF. DNA for the CDR3: TGTGCCAGCACCAAGATACAGGGGGCGGGGACTGAAGCTTTCTTT.

The rearrangement uses TRBV6-5 and TRBJ2-1, with 8 bases aligning to TRBD2. The CDR3 has 14 amino acids. Trimming cost V 4 bases and J 4 bases; bases outside gene matches: 3. The germline V gene encodes CDR1 MNHEY and CDR2 SVGAGI. The CDR3 region has the DNA TGTGCCAGCAGTTTGGTAGCGGGGTACAATGAGCAGTTCTTC. Its translation is CASSLVAGYNEQFF.

The rearrangement links TRBV14 to TRBJ2-7, with 11 bases matching TRBD2. V was clipped by 2 bases and J by 5 bases; unmatched bases: 2. This CDR3 is built from 14 residues. Germline V lookup: CDR1 SGHDN, CDR2 FVKESK. CDR3 sequence reads: CASSQTSGSHEQYF. For the CDR3, the DNA is TGTGCCAGCAGCCAAACTAGCGGGAGCCACGAGCAGTACTTC.

This chain joins TRBV20-1 and TRBJ2-7, with 8 positions matching TRBD1. The junction had 7 bases not matched to a gene; V was cut back by 5 bases and J by 4 bases. Germline-derived CDR1 and CDR2 are DFQATT and SNEGSKA (reference sequence). This CDR3 region has 13 residues. Here the CDR3 reads CSAPTGGLYEQYF. CDR3 nucleotides: TGCAGTGCTCCTACAGGGGGTCTATACGAGCAGTACTTC.

This sequence joins TRBV27 and TRBJ2-3; 7 bases map to TRBD1. V trimming: 2 bases; J trimming: 2 bases; junction bases outside the gene matches: 7. This CDR3 has 16 residues. Germline V CDR1 and CDR2: MNHEY, SMNVEV (reference sequence). For the CDR3, the DNA is TGTGCCAGCAGTTTAACGGGACAGCGGCCCACAGATACGCAGTATTTT. Translated, it gives CASSLTGQRPTDTQYF.

This rearrangement joins TRBV30 to TRBJ2-3, with 8 positions matching TRBD2. The J segment lost 7 bases and the V segment lost 8 bases, leaving 11 bases of the junction unmatched. The CDR3 is 13 residues long. Germline CDR1 is GTSNPN and CDR2 is SVGIG (reference sequence). CDR3 DNA sequence: TGTGCCGGTAGCGGGGACGGGTGGAATACGCAGTATTTT. The encoded protein is CAGSGDGWNTQYF.

The V and J genes are TRBV7-6 and TRBJ2-7; 14 bases align to TRBD2. J lost 7 bases, V lost 1 base, and 6 bases had no gene match. Germline loops: CDR1 SGHVS, CDR2 FNYEAQ. The CDR3 is 16 amino acids. CDR3 in DNA: TGTGCCAGCAGCTTAGGGACTAGCGGGAGGACAAAGGAGCAGTACTTC. Translating it yields CASSLGTSGRTKEQYF.

The chain employs TRBV20-1 and TRBJ2-7; 9 nucleotides agree with TRBD1. With V trimmed by 2 bases and J by 6 bases, 11 bases remained unmatched. Germline V gene sequence: CDR1 DFQATT, CDR2 SNEGSKA (reference sequence). CDR3 size: 15 residues. This CDR3 reads CSARPSRTGVGEQYF. In DNA, the CDR3 is TGCAGTGCTAGACCCTCTCGGACAGGGGTTGGCGAGCAGTACTTC.

This clonotype showed up just a few times. This chain links TRBV29-1 with TRBJ2-7, with D possibly being TRBD2 (7 bases). Trimming pared 4 bases from V and 5 bases from J, leaving 12 bases between. Germline lookup yields CDR1 SQVTM and CDR2 ANQGSEA. This CDR3 is 12 amino acids long. The CDR3 DNA reads as TGCAGCGTTGTCGGGGGGCAGAACGAGCAGTACTTC. Encoded protein: CSVVGGQNEQYF.

The chain combines TRBV19 with TRBJ1-1; D is undetermined. CDR1 is LNHDA, CDR2 SQIVND, per germline (reference sequence). CDR3 size: 11 residues. V shed 3 bases and J shed 5 bases, with 4 bases lying between them. The chain's CDR3 is CASSMWTEAFF. In nucleotides, the CDR3 is TGTGCCAGTAGTATGTGGACTGAAGCTTTCTTT.

This clonotype was seen only once. The rearrangement joins TRBV30 to TRBJ2-1; the match to TRBD2 covers 7 bases. Germline CDR1 GTSNPN, CDR2 SVGIG (reference sequence). The CDR3 is 13 residues long. Losses at the gene ends were 4 bases for V and 6 bases for J; bases not matched to a gene: 6. CDR3 DNA: TGTGCCTGGACTAGCGGCGGGGGCAATGAGCAGTTCTTC. It translates to CAWTSGGGNEQFF.

The rearrangement joins TRBV15 to TRBJ2-5; possibly TRBD1 for D (6 bases). The germline V gene encodes CDR1 LNHNV and CDR2 YYDKDF (reference sequence). Deletions cut 3 bases from V and 4 bases from J, with 12 bases between. The CDR3 is made up of 14 amino acids. The CDR3 DNA is TGTGCCACCAGCAGTGGACAGCAGGCAGAGACCCAGTACTTC. Translated, it gives CATSSGQQAETQYF.

This sequence joins TRBV6-6 and TRBJ2-7; D gene uncertain. Per germline, CDR1 MNHNY and CDR2 SVGAGI (reference sequence). This CDR3 is built from 13 residues. V shed 6 bases and J shed 2 bases, with 11 bases lying between them. The CDR3 DNA sequence: TGTGCCAGCAGGCTGGACGGAACCTACGAGCAGTACTTC. Translated: CASRLDGTYEQYF.

A few counts support this clonotype. The rearrangement links TRBV5-6 to TRBJ2-1, with a possible D match to TRBD2 (5 bases). V dropped 1 base and J dropped 4 bases, with 9 bases sitting between them. Germline V gene sequence: CDR1 SGHDT, CDR2 YYEEEE. There are 14 residues in the CDR3. This chain's CDR3 is CASSLRGGYNEQFF. The CDR3 DNA is TGTGCCAGCAGCTTGAGAGGAGGTTACAATGAGCAGTTCTTC.